This T cell receptor beta chain was documented in a study of human T cells and chemical hapten exposure. Study-level information: For sensitization, 2% DPC was applied to a roughly 2 cm by roughly 2 cm patch of upper inner arm skin. Upper-back patch tests with 0.01% DPC were read at 6 days.

The length of the CDR3 is 15 residues. Germline trimming cut 6 bases from V and 0 bases from J; bases unmatched to any gene: 10. Per germline, CDR1 DFQATT and CDR2 SNEGSKA (reference sequence). The time point was: patch test 1, 2 weeks after DPC sensitization. Described treatment: therapeutic diphenylcyclopropenone sensitization with weekly scalp DPC. TCRdb passed the RACE reads through MiXCR, listing each CDR3 protein once. The sample includes some 200,000 distinct CDR3 sequences, 20% to 25% seen only once; the top ten take under 8.5%. The V and J genes are TRBV20-1 and TRBJ2-5; 7 positions match TRBD2. The sequences come from whole blood, collected in connection with sensitization to the hapten diphenylcyclopropenone (DPC). The TCR was taken from a woman between 45 and 60 years old with alopecia areata. Some clones in this sample may be carry-over from other donors' samples. CDR3 DNA sequence: TGCAGTGCCGGTCGTGCCGGGAGGTACCAAGAGACCCAGTACTTC. Translation: CSAGRAGRYQETQYF.